Listed below are T cell receptor beta chains from one sample, sequenced in a study of T cell responses to AZD1222 COVID-19 vaccine. Sequenced by immunoSEQ multiplex PCR; TCRdb stores in-frame clones only, minus some. This sample has nearly 90,000 clones; about 88% occur once, and the top ten carry more than 5%. The source was peripheral blood, collected 28 days after the second AZD1222 dose. The receptors were sampled from an adult who received the AZD1222 COVID-19 vaccine. Both conserved end residues are part of each CDR3. D genes are given only for firm matches. Only some rows state a clone size, as once, few, many or a class for expanded clones.

clone_size	d_call	j_call	v_call	cdr3_nt	cdr3_aa
NA	NA	TRBJ1-4	TRBV11-3	TGTGCCAGCAGCTTTGGGGTAGGAAAACTGTTTTTT	CASSFGVGKLFF
NA	NA	TRBJ2-1	TRBV2	TGTGCCAGCAGTGAGGGCAGGGCGAGCTCCTACAATGAGCAGTTCTTC	CASSEGRASSYNEQFF
few	NA	TRBJ2-2	TRBV7-9	TGTGCCAGCAGCTTAGGCTTCGGACAAACGAACACCGGGGAGCTGTTTTTT	CASSLGFGQTNTGELFF
NA	TRBD1	TRBJ1-2	TRBV27	TGTGCCAGCAGTCCCTTAGGAAACAGGGGACGCTATGGCTACACCTTC	CASSPLGNRGRYGYTF
NA	NA	TRBJ1-2	TRBV9	TGTGCCAGCAGCGGAAAAACAGGGAACTATGGCTACACCTTC	CASSGKTGNYGYTF
once	NA	TRBJ2-5	TRBV18	TGTGCCAGCTCACCACCGGCTAGTGGGGAGACCCAGTACTTC	CASSPPASGETQYF
NA	NA	TRBJ1-5	TRBV19	TGTGCCAGTAGTATAGTGTCACAATTGGATCAGCCCCAGCATTTT	CASSIVSQLDQPQHF
NA	NA	TRBJ1-3	TRBV9	TGTGCCAGCAGCGCCCCACCAAACTCTGGAAACACCATATATTTT	CASSAPPNSGNTIYF
NA	NA	TRBJ2-5	TRBV10-3	TGTGCCATCAGCAGCCGGGCCTCGGGGGAGACCCAGTACTTC	CAISSRASGETQYF
NA	NA	TRBJ1-2	TRBV5-1	TGCGCCAGCAGCTTGGCCGACAGAGTGGACTATGGCTACACCTTC	CASSLADRVDYGYTF
NA	NA	TRBJ2-5	TRBV19	TGTGCCAGTAGTATCGACAGTGGAGAGACCCAGTACTTC	CASSIDSGETQYF
NA	NA	TRBJ1-6	TRBV19	TGTGCCAGTAGTAAAACAGGAGATAGCTCCTATAATTCACCCCTCCACTTT	CASSKTGDSSYNSPLHF
NA	NA	TRBJ2-5	TRBV30	TGTGCCTGGAGTGTGGGTGAGGAGACCCAGTACTTC	CAWSVGEETQYF
NA	TRBD1	TRBJ2-3	TRBV7-9	TGTGCCAGCAGTTCGAGACAGGGTAGAGATACGCAGTATTTT	CASSSRQGRDTQYF
NA	TRBD1	TRBJ1-1	TRBV3-1/TRBV3-2	TGTGCCAGCAGCACGTGGACAGGGAACACTGAAGCTTTCTTT	CASSTWTGNTEAFF
NA	NA	TRBJ1-5	TRBV5-6	TGTGCCAGCAGCTTGATGTTAGGGGTTCAGCCCCAGCATTTT	CASSLMLGVQPQHF
NA	NA	TRBJ1-2	TRBV11-3	TGTGCCAGCAGCCGGGACTCGACAGCTAACTATGGCTACACCTTC	CASSRDSTANYGYTF
NA	TRBD1	TRBJ1-2	TRBV29-1	TGCAGCGTTTATCCCGGGACAGGGGAGCGTTCCAGCGGCTACACCTTC	CSVYPGTGERSSGYTF
NA	NA	TRBJ2-2	TRBV29-1	TGCAGCGTTGAGGGAGCGGCCAGACCGAACACCGGGGAGCTGTTTTTT	CSVEGAARPNTGELFF
NA	NA	TRBJ2-5	TRBV6-2/TRBV6-3	TGTGCCAGCAGCGCCCCGTACAGAAGGGAGACCCAGTACTTC	CASSAPYRRETQYF
NA	NA	TRBJ1-2	TRBV3-1/TRBV3-2	TGTGCCAGCAGCCAAGGAGAGTATGGCTACACCTTC	CASSQGEYGYTF
NA	NA	TRBJ1-1	TRBV9	TGTGCCAGCGCCCCGTTTTTCGCGTCCGTCAGCGTTGGCTCTGAAGCTTTCTTT	CASAPFFASVSVGSEAFF
NA	NA	TRBJ1-6	TRBV18	TGTGCCAGCTCACGGGGAGGGAACTCCTATAATTCACCCCTCCACTTT	CASSRGGNSYNSPLHF
few	NA	TRBJ2-1	TRBV5-8	TGTGCCGGTGAGTCCAGGGCGCTCTACAATGAGCAGTTCTTC	CAGESRALYNEQFF
NA	NA	TRBJ1-6	TRBV7-9	TGTGCCAGCAGCTTCCCATATTCACCCCTCCACTTT	CASSFPYSPLHF
NA	NA	TRBJ1-5	TRBV12-5	TGTGCTAGTGGTTTGTCGGACTCTCAGCCCCAGCATTTT	CASGLSDSQPQHF
NA	NA	TRBJ1-3	TRBV5-5	TGTGCCAGCAGGTCGCCGGGACAAAAAAGAAACACCATATATTTT	CASRSPGQKRNTIYF
NA	TRBD2	TRBJ2-7	TRBV11-2	TGTGCCAGCAGCCCACAGGGCCTAGCGGGGCTGAAGCAGTACTTC	CASSPQGLAGLKQYF
once	NA	TRBJ2-3	TRBV7-3	TGTGCCAGCAGCTTAACCCCTAGTGATTCAGATACGCAGTATTTT	CASSLTPSDSDTQYF
NA	NA	TRBJ2-2	TRBV5-1	TGCGCCAGCGAAGACAATCTTACCGGGGAGCTGTTTTTT	CASEDNLTGELFF
NA	NA	TRBJ1-2	TRBV13	TGTGCCAGCAGCCTGACCTTAACGGAGCTCTATGGCTACACCTTC	CASSLTLTELYGYTF
NA	NA	TRBJ1-2	TRBV19	TGTGCCAGTCCTAGGGGGGGGCAGGCGCGATTTAACTATGGCTACACCTTC	CASPRGGQARFNYGYTF
NA	TRBD1	TRBJ1-1	TRBV19	TGTGCCAGTAGTATAGGACAGGGGAGGACTGAAGCTTTCTTT	CASSIGQGRTEAFF
NA	NA	TRBJ2-7	TRBV7-9	TGTGCCAGCAGCTTAGAGACAGCCTACGAGCAGTACTTC	CASSLETAYEQYF
NA	NA	TRBJ1-1	TRBV19	TGTGCCGTAGAACAGGGAAGGGACACTGAAGCTTTCTTT	CAVEQGRDTEAFF
few	NA	TRBJ1-2	TRBV11-2	TGTGCCAGCAGCTTAGACAGGGGAGGGAGTGGCTACACCTTC	CASSLDRGGSGYTF
many	NA	TRBJ2-7	TRBV9	TGTGCCAGCAGCGTAAGGGCTGACCCTACGGAGCAGTACTTC	CASSVRADPTEQYF
few	NA	TRBJ1-2	TRBV19	TGTGCCAGTAGGCTCCGGGATTACTATGGCTACACCTTC	CASRLRDYYGYTF
once	TRBD1	TRBJ1-1	TRBV27	TGTGCCAGCAGTCAAGACAGGGGGGGCACTGAAGCTTTCTTT	CASSQDRGGTEAFF
NA	TRBD2	TRBJ2-3	TRBV4-1	TGCGCCAGCAGCCACCTAAAACCCGGGACTAACCTGAATACGCAGTATTTT	CASSHLKPGTNLNTQYF
NA	TRBD1	TRBJ1-6	TRBV6-2/TRBV6-3	TGTGCCAGCAGTGACAGGGCGAGCTCCTATAATTCACCCCTCCACTTT	CASSDRASSYNSPLHF
NA	NA	TRBJ1-2	TRBV6-5	TGTGCCAGCAGTTACGGAGGGGTGGATGGCTACACCTTC	CASSYGGVDGYTF
NA	TRBD2	TRBJ2-2	TRBV6-2/TRBV6-3	TGTGCCAGCAGTTACGGACTAGTGGTCGGGGAGCTGTTTTTT	CASSYGLVVGELFF
NA	NA	TRBJ2-5	TRBV9	TGTGCCAGCAGCGTAGATAGCGAAGAGACCCAGTACTTC	CASSVDSEETQYF
NA	NA	TRBJ1-2	TRBV15	TGTGCCACCAGCAAAAGCGGGACACGGAACTATGGCTACACCTTC	CATSKSGTRNYGYTF
NA	TRBD1	TRBJ1-6	TRBV5-1	TGCGCCAGCAGCTTGGAGGGGGGCAGGGGGAATTCACCCCTCCACTTT	CASSLEGGRGNSPLHF
NA	TRBD1	TRBJ1-1	TRBV15	TGTGCCACCAGCAGAGGGGGGACAGGGGGCACTGAAGCTTTCTTT	CATSRGGTGGTEAFF